This T cell receptor beta chain was identified in a study of shared clonotypes between healthy human individuals. Study results and caveats: The study drew on few donors, limiting represented genetic and exposure-history diversity.

Method: immunoSEQ multiplex PCR; TCRdb's copy keeps in-frame clones and lacks some. The sample carries about 2.1 million clones, roughly 93% recorded once. Worth noting for this clone: What it recognizes is unknown.

CD8 cells regarded as naive lacked CD45RO, were positively chosen for CCR7, and omitted terminally differentiated effector memory CD45RA+ cells. CDR3 length: 12 residues. V dropped 9 bases and J dropped 1 base, with 9 bases sitting between them. Germline CDR1 is ENHRY and CDR2 is SYGVKD. This receptor was identified in a young man in good health. Some clones in this sample may be carry-over from other donors' samples. V is TRBV10-3 and J is TRBJ2-5; tentatively, D is TRBD1 (5 bases). Sample: naive CD8+ T cells from PBMCs. CDR3 sequence reads: CAIGHFQETQYF. The CDR3 nucleotides are TGTGCCATAGGACACTTCCAAGAGACCCAGTACTTC.